The clone carrying this T cell receptor beta chain appeared many times. Its target is unknown. The entry originates in a study of T cell repertoires in cytomegalovirus infection. Study overall: The public TCR beta signatures pointed to both CMV infection and matching HLA type.

TCRdb fed the reads into MiXCR, producing one record per CDR3 protein. This table has 830,000 or so distinct CDR3 sequences, roughly 33% appearing once. Overall study results and limits: Cumulative frequency of public TCR beta families picked out carriers of CMV plus the relevant HLA. The ex vivo response was dominated by HLA-C-restricted CMV-specific TCR beta clonotypes.

This TCR was sampled from a human donor in good health (CMV status not recorded). Some clones in this sample may be carry-over from other donors' samples. This material consisted of cultured CD8+ T cells from PBMCs, taken from culture after CMV antigen stimulation.

CDR3 bases: TGTGCCAGCAGCTTAGTCCAGGGGGGTTTCTATGGCTACACCTTC. It yields the protein CASSLVQGGFYGYTF. The chain combines TRBV7-6 with TRBJ1-2; TRBD1 matches at 7 bases. With V trimmed by 1 base and J by 4 bases, 6 bases remained unmatched. This CDR3 has 15 residues. The germline gives CDR1 SGHVS, CDR2 FNYEAQ.